The subject of this entry is one T cell receptor (beta chain). The record originates from a study of blood T cell repertoires in COVID-19. In the study overall: The samples span acute and convalescent COVID-19 from the United States, Italy and Spain. Sources were T cells, B-cell-depleted T cells, or PBMCs; the material itself was cDNA or gDNA.

Per the study methods: Researchers report that nucleated cell counts were estimated from reference gene primer amplification. Clones were read by immunoSEQ multiplex PCR, and TCRdb kept only the in-frame ones, dropping some. From that table come the V and J calls and clone size; the DNA was used to work out D and trimming. The table includes roughly 80,000 clones, around 74% detected once. The CDR3 is made up of 15 amino acids. CDR1 LNHNV and CDR2 YYDKDF come from the germline V gene (reference sequence). Trimming cost V 0 bases and J 6 bases, with 14 bases left between them. Specimen: peripheral blood. This chain links TRBV15 with TRBJ1-1; D may be TRBD1 (5 bases). The clonotype originates from a human donor in a cohort sampled during active COVID-19. The CDR3 loop reads CATSRELALGAEAFF. CDR3 nucleotides: TGTGCCACCAGCAGAGAATTGGCCCTAGGGGCTGAAGCTTTCTTT. Full variable domain (remainder filled in from reference TRBV15 and TRBJ1-1): DAMVIQNPRYQVTQFGKPVTLSCSQTLNHNVMYWYQQKSSQAPKLLFHYYDKDFNNEADTPDNFQSRRPNTSFCFLDIRSPGLGDTAMYLCATSRELALGAEAFFGQGTRLTVV.